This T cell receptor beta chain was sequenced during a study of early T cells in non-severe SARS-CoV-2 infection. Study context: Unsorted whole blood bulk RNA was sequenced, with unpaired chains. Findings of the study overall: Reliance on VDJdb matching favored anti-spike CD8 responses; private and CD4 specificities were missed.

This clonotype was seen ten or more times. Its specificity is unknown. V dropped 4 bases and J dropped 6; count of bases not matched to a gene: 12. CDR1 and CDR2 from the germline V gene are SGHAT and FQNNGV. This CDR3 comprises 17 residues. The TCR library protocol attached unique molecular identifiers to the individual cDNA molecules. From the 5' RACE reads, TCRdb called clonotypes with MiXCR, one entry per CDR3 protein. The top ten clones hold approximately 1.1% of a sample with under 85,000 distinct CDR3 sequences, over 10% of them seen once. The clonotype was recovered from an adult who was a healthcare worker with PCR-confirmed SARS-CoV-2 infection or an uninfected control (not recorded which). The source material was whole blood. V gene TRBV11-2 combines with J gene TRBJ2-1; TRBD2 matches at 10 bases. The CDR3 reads CASSSAGVSGGFNEQFF. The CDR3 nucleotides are TGTGCCAGCAGCTCCGCCGGGGTTAGCGGGGGGTTCAATGAGCAGTTCTTC.